This T cell receptor beta chain was obtained from a study of a mutant IDH1 vaccine in newly diagnosed glioma (dated by TCRdb to about 2021). Describing the broader study: Vaccination began 4-6 weeks after radiotherapy alone, or alongside temozolomide cycles in the chemotherapy-containing groups. Of the roughly 30 treated patients, approximately 62% were male and approximately 38% were female, and the mean age was approximately 40 years. Prior to enrollment, patients had been given standard therapy consisting of radiotherapy alone, temozolomide alone, or radiochemotherapy with temozolomide, with the combination given to most patients. Visit V12 was the week-35 safety follow-up and visit V13 was the week-47 end of study. Six visits were used for peripheral blood collection: V03 (baseline), V05, V07, V10, V12 and V13. Longitudinal TCRB deep sequencing was performed for roughly 24 treated patients wherever samples were available for exploratory analyses.

Overall results and qualifications from the work: Pseudoprogression seemed to be unrelated to changes in the top peripheral T cell clonotypes found by TCRB sequencing. According to the authors, sample limitations meant that analyses of patient blood samples could not be reproduced. Selection of PBMC samples for TCRB deep sequencing was based on availability. Immune responses induced by the vaccine were seen in 90% to 95% of patients across multiple MHC alleles.

For this clone: The antigen it binds to is not known. The input lacks base qualities; no much larger clone sits a single base away.

What the time point label conveys for this sample: week 35, safety follow-up. Every vaccine dose consisted of 300 ug of a 20-mer mutant IDH1 peptide in Montanide, administered subcutaneously together with topical imiquimod. Patients were given eight vaccinations, in weeks 1, 3, 5, 7, 11, 15, 19 and 23, which matched visits V03 through V10. The donors had newly diagnosed IDH1-mutant astrocytomas of WHO grade 3 or 4 that showed loss of nuclear ATRX. The samples were drawn from NOA16, a multicentre, single-arm, open-label phase I trial in Germany that tested a mutant IDH1 peptide vaccine in humans for the first time. The DNeasy Blood and Tissue Kit was used to extract genomic DNA from EDTA blood for TCRB sequencing. The library was made by the immunoSEQ multiplex PCR assay. Following the manufacturer's protocol, the hsTCRB Kit was used to amplify rearranged TCR beta chain sequences. Sequencing of TCRB libraries was carried out on an Illumina MiSeq. The study's processing was this. The proprietary platform of the kit vendor was used for demultiplexing, trimming and gene mapping. Here the immuneACCESS table is served through TCRdb, limited to in-frame sequences with V and J called. Missing clones are a known gap in these copies; in checked studies unresolved V genes cover under half, and the rest lacks a known reason. From that table come the V and J calls and clone size; the DNA was used to work out D and trimming. The sample table contains 50,000 to 70,000 clones; only one count was recorded for 60% to 75% of them. In total, the top ten clones hold around 4.5% of the sample.

Looking up the germline V gene yields CDR1 ENHRY and CDR2 SYGVKD. The trim is 10 bases for V and 7 bases for J, with a gap of 16 bases between the germline ends. The CDR3 has 12 amino acids, counting the end cysteine and phenylalanine. This entry keeps only the CDR3 DNA: 36 bases, framed from base 1. The chain is assembled from TRBV10-3 and TRBJ1-1; perhaps TRBD1 is the D gene, with 6 bases matching. The sequence was collected from a man between 50 and 59 years old with glioma. The sequencing used PBMCs, collected from a glioma patient whose treatment included an IDH1 peptide vaccine. CDR3 sequence: CASQRGAGEAFF. In nucleotides, the sequence is TGTGCCAGCCAAAGGGGGGCGGGTGAAGCTTTCTTT.